This entry is about one TCR beta chain. Antigen specificity is unknown. The read terminates 3 residues ahead of where the CDR3 ends, so the germline J gene completes it. The data originate from a study of T cells in women clearing cervical HPV infection. In the study overall: Blood came at first lesion visit for cases, post-clearance for controls.

Data came from immunoSEQ multiplex PCR; TCRdb stores just in-frame clones and leaves some out. This table lists some 33,000 clones. CDR1 SGHTA and CDR2 FQGNSA come from the germline V gene. The CDR3 is 14 residues long. Study-level findings and limits: Richness plus V gene abundances separated cases from controls with AUC roughly 0.85.

This receptor was identified in a woman aged 18-70 years with a cervical HPV16 infection that either progressed to CIN3+ or cleared (not recorded which). Sequencing was done on a sample of blood buffy coat. This chain uses TRBV7-2 with TRBJ2-3, with 9 bases lining up with TRBD1. The CDR3 is CASSLGQGNQPQYF. The part of the CDR3 DNA that was read is TGTGCCAGCAGCTTGGGACAGGGCAATCAGCCG. Full variable domain (missing parts from reference TRBV7-2 and TRBJ2-3): GAGVSQSPSNKVTEKGKDVELRCDPISGHTALYWYRQSLGQGLEFLIYFQGNSAPDKSGLPSDRFSAERTGGSVSTLTIQRTQQEDSAVYLCASSLGQGNQPQYFGPGTRLTVL.